The present T cell receptor beta chain was sequenced within a study of PD-1 blockade in classical Hodgkin lymphoma. The study, taken as a whole, reports: The study found complete responders had baseline diversity similar to newly diagnosed patients. CD4+ TCR diversity, unlike CD8+, rose significantly by C4D1.

Repertoires were generated with immunoSEQ multiplex PCR, while TCRdb's copy carries only in-frame clones and drops some. Of roughly 28,000 clones in the sample, 60% to 75% were seen once. This CDR3 has 13 residues. Germline CDR1 SGHRS, CDR2 YFSETQ. With 0 bases removed from V and 1 base from J, the gap between germline ends came to 3 bases. All trial patients relapsed after autologous stem cell transplantation. A note on this clone: Its antigen is undetermined.

This sequence joins TRBV5-1 and TRBJ2-3, with no clear D. The sequence was obtained from a human donor with classical Hodgkin lymphoma. This material consisted of peripheral blood mononuclear cells (PBMCs), taken before the second cycle of nivolumab. CDR3 DNA sequence: TGCGCCAGCAGCTTGGTCGGCACAGATACGCAGTATTTT. Translating gives CASSLVGTDTQYF.